Sequencing of this T cell receptor (beta chain) was carried out in a study of cytomegalovirus exposure and HLA in healthy donors. In germline, CDR1 is SGDLS, CDR2 YYNGEE. Trimming cost V 4 bases and J 0 bases; bases outside gene matches: 9. The CDR3 has 18 amino acids. Use of 60 Vbeta and 13 Jbeta primers characterized the PCR. The method was immunoSEQ multiplex PCR; TCRdb's version includes in-frame clones alone and lacks a portion of them. This sample has 190,000 or so clones; about 80% occur once, and the top ten carry under 0.85%. This sequence joins TRBV9 and TRBJ2-6, with 8 bases fitting TRBD2. This clonotype was sampled from a boy aged 10-17 years in good health and CMV-seronegative. Source material: PBMCs. The CDR3 sequence is CASSSSGGVPSGANVLTF. The CDR3 coding sequence is TGTGCCAGCAGCTCCTCGGGAGGGGTGCCCTCTGGGGCCAACGTCCTGACTTTC.